This paragraph covers one T cell receptor (beta chain) sequence. Its antigen is not identified. This record comes from a study of T cells in Graves' hyperthyroidism and ophthalmopathy. About the research overall: Peripheral blood draws took place at initial diagnosis, ahead of any treatment. Findings and limits, study-wide: A 13 V-J model separated ophthalmopathy from stable hyperthyroidism.

Germline lookup yields CDR1 LNHDA and CDR2 SQIVND (reference sequence). The CDR3 totals 16 residues. Trimming shortened V by 3 bases and J by 1 base, and 16 bases separated the two germline ends. Amplification yielded TCR beta CDR3 regions, with RNA transcripts as the source. First-round RT-PCR with HTBI primers amplified the TCR CDR3 region. TCRdb reanalysed the multiplex PCR reads using MiXCR and keeps one entry per CDR3 protein. This sample has 450,000 to 500,000 distinct CDR3 sequences, with 20% to 25% found just once. At least 3 on the Clinical Activity Score was recorded for ophthalmopathy patients, who also had NOSPECS grade at least 4 and duration under 3 months.

The clonotype originates from a woman in her seventies with Graves' ophthalmopathy. Sequencing used blood. This chain uses TRBV19 with TRBJ2-7; possibly TRBD2 for D (6 bases). CDR3 coding DNA: TGTGCCAGTAGTATGGGTTCAGCGGGCCATTCCTACGAGCAGTACTTC. This encodes CASSMGSAGHSYEQYF.